A single T cell receptor beta chain is shown here with its context. Antigen: not known. This specimen belongs to a study of lymphopenia after photon versus proton radiotherapy. The study's findings and limits: Relative stability marked proton patients; photon patients lost diversity and naive cells.

V lost 2 bases and J 7 bases, leaving 14 bases between the germline ends. The length of the CDR3 is 15 residues. Looked up from germline, CDR1 is MNHEY and CDR2 is SMNVEV (reference sequence). Sequenced by immunoSEQ multiplex PCR; TCRdb stores in-frame clones only, minus some. The sample lists about 70,000 clones; roughly 90% were seen once. The genes are TRBV27 and TRBJ2-2, with no clear D. The sample was peripheral blood, taken from a patient treated with photon-based radiotherapy. This clonotype originated in a middle-aged woman with cholangiocarcinoma. The CDR3 coding sequence is TGTGCCAGCAGTTTAGGGCGGCTAACCAGCGGGGAGCTGTTTTTT. It encodes CASSLGRLTSGELFF.